The entry below describes one TCR beta chain. Its antigen remains unidentified. The sample is drawn from a study of Ad26.COV2.S vaccination and SARS-CoV-2 variants. Study-wide background: In the study, Ad26.COV2.S was injected intramuscularly once, or twice 56 days apart. Notes on the study in general: Across vaccine and placebo recipients, the breadth of non-spike TCRs was similar.

Treatment indicated: about 20 received Ad26.COV2.S at low or high dose, single or two shots; five or six received placebo; per-sample allocation not given. Day 63 after the first injection of vaccine or placebo was the sampling time. Produced via immunoSEQ multiplex PCR; TCRdb's table is partial and in-frame only. This sample has 300,000 to 400,000 clones, with 70% to 90% found just once. With 0 bases removed from V and 5 bases from J, the gap between germline ends came to 4 bases. The germline CDR1 and CDR2 sequences are SGHVS and FNYEAQ. The CDR3 is 13 amino acids. The receptor was isolated from a person between 18 and 60 years old who received the Ad26.COV2.S COVID-19 vaccine or a placebo. V and J are TRBV7-6 and TRBJ1-4; D gene uncertain. The sample here was peripheral blood, taken in a trial of Ad26.COV2.S vaccine versus placebo. Here the CDR3 reads CASSLAENEKLFF. The CDR3 DNA is TGTGCCAGCAGCTTAGCTGAGAATGAAAAACTGTTTTTT.